This is a list of T cell receptor beta chains from one sample in a study of Graves' ophthalmopathy and Graves' hyperthyroidism. Via MiXCR, TCRdb re-called the multiplex PCR reads, giving one row per CDR3 protein. The table includes 300,000 to 500,000 distinct CDR3 sequences, less than 20% detected once. Sequencing used peripheral blood. These TCRs come from a woman aged 18-35 years with stable Graves' hyperthyroidism. CDR3s include the opening cysteine and the closing phenylalanine or tryptophan. Fields, in order: clone size, J gene, CDR3 length, D gene, V gene, CDR3 DNA, CDR3 protein. A D gene is named only where the DNA matches it firmly. Clone size is not always given. Where it is, it says once, few, many or a class for expanded clones.

size: -; J: TRBJ1-2; length: 14; D: -; V: TRBV9; DNA: TGTGCCAGCAGCGTATCCGGGACGGACTATGGCTACACCTTC; CDR3: CASSVSGTDYGYTF
size: many; J: TRBJ1-1; length: 13; D: -; V: TRBV29-1; DNA: TGCAGCGTTTTCGAGACACGGGGCACTGAAGCTTTCTTT; CDR3: CSVFETRGTEAFF
size: few; J: TRBJ1-5; length: 15; D: -; V: TRBV2; DNA: TGTGCCAGCGGGCTCTGGGGACTGAGCAATCAGCCCCAGCATTTT; CDR3: CASGLWGLSNQPQHF
size: -; J: TRBJ2-1; length: 14; D: TRBD1; V: TRBV24-1; DNA: TGTGCCACCAGCCGGACAGGGGTCTACAATGAGCAGTTCTTC; CDR3: CATSRTGVYNEQFF
size: many; J: TRBJ2-4; length: 14; D: -; V: TRBV12-3/TRBV12-4; DNA: TGTGCCAGCAGCCGGATCGATGATAAAAACATTCAGTACTTC; CDR3: CASSRIDDKNIQYF
size: -; J: TRBJ2-7; length: 17; D: -; V: TRBV6-1; DNA: TGTGCCAGCAGTGTAGGGGGGGGGCAGATTCTCTCCTACGAGCAGTACTTC; CDR3: CASSVGGGQILSYEQYF
size: many; J: TRBJ1-2; length: 17; D: -; V: TRBV12-3/TRBV12-4; DNA: TGTGCCAGCAGTTTTTCGGACACAGCGGAATTTAACTATGGCTACACCTTC; CDR3: CASSFSDTAEFNYGYTF
size: many; J: TRBJ1-1; length: 14; D: -; V: TRBV5-1; DNA: TGCGCCAGCAGCTGGAGACAGACGAACACTGAAGCTTTCTTT; CDR3: CASSWRQTNTEAFF
size: many; J: TRBJ1-5; length: 13; D: TRBD1; V: TRBV19; DNA: TGTGCCAGTACCGGGACAGAGAATCAGCCCCAGCATTTT; CDR3: CASTGTENQPQHF
size: many; J: TRBJ1-2; length: 16; D: -; V: TRBV6-1; DNA: TGTGCCAGCAGTGAAAGGGAGGCCAGGATAATCTATGGCTACACCTTC; CDR3: CASSEREARIIYGYTF
size: many; J: TRBJ2-7; length: 13; D: -; V: TRBV6-1; DNA: TGTGCCAGCAGTGAAGGGCACTCGGACGAGCAGTACTTC; CDR3: CASSEGHSDEQYF
size: many; J: TRBJ1-2; length: 14; D: TRBD1; V: TRBV6-4; DNA: TGTGCCAGCAGTGACCCCGGACAGGGAGATGGCTACACCTTC; CDR3: CASSDPGQGDGYTF
size: many; J: TRBJ1-2; length: 13; D: -; V: TRBV19; DNA: TGTGCCAGTAGTATAGTTGGGATGGATGGCTACACCTTC; CDR3: CASSIVGMDGYTF
size: many; J: TRBJ1-1; length: 16; D: -; V: TRBV6-1; DNA: TGTGCCAGCAGTGATGGTACGGGGAGTGCCAACACTGAAGCTTTCTTT; CDR3: CASSDGTGSANTEAFF
size: many; J: TRBJ1-2; length: 13; D: -; V: TRBV11-2; DNA: TGTGCCAGCAGCTTCGGACAGACCTATGGCTACACCTTC; CDR3: CASSFGQTYGYTF
size: -; J: TRBJ2-7; length: 13; D: TRBD1; V: TRBV29-1; DNA: TGCAGCGTTGGGCCGACAGGGGGATACGAGCAGTACTTC; CDR3: CSVGPTGGYEQYF
size: many; J: TRBJ2-5; length: 14; D: TRBD2; V: TRBV11-2; DNA: TGTGCCAGCAGCTTAGTACTAGCGGTTGAGACCCAGTACTTC; CDR3: CASSLVLAVETQYF
size: -; J: TRBJ2-5; length: 14; D: -; V: TRBV12-5; DNA: TGTGCTAGTGGTTTTTTCGGAGCCGAAGAGACCCAGTACTTC; CDR3: CASGFFGAEETQYF
size: many; J: TRBJ1-2; length: 15; D: TRBD1; V: TRBV7-2; DNA: TGTGCCAGCAGCCGAGGACAGGGGGCGCCGGGTGGCTACACCTTC; CDR3: CASSRGQGAPGGYTF
size: many; J: TRBJ1-2; length: 14; D: TRBD1; V: TRBV7-9; DNA: TGTGCCAGCAGCTCCGTTGGACAGGGGGGTGGCTACACCTTC; CDR3: CASSSVGQGGGYTF
size: -; J: TRBJ2-2; length: 15; D: -; V: TRBV4-2; DNA: TGTGCCAGCAGCCAAGCGGCGGGAAACACCGGGGAGCTGTTTTTT; CDR3: CASSQAAGNTGELFF
size: many; J: TRBJ1-1; length: 16; D: TRBD1; V: TRBV12-3/TRBV12-4; DNA: TGTGCCAGCAGCTCGGACAGGAGCCCTATGAACACTGAAGCTTTCTTT; CDR3: CASSSDRSPMNTEAFF
size: many; J: TRBJ1-1; length: 15; D: -; V: TRBV20-1; DNA: TGCAGTGCTAGTCTCAACGGGCAGACTAACTCCCCCGCTTTCTTT; CDR3: CSASLNGQTNSPAFF
size: many; J: TRBJ1-6; length: 15; D: -; V: TRBV12-3/TRBV12-4; DNA: TGTGCCAGCAGAGAAGCAGGGGCTGTTAATTCACCCCTCCACTTT; CDR3: CASREAGAVNSPLHF
size: many; J: TRBJ2-3; length: 16; D: TRBD2; V: TRBV6-4; DNA: TGTGCCAGCAGTCAACGGGGACTAGCGGGGGCAGATACGCAGTATTTT; CDR3: CASSQRGLAGADTQYF
size: many; J: TRBJ1-2; length: 13; D: -; V: TRBV7-2; DNA: TGTGCCAGCAGCCCTACGCTGCGGACGGGCTACACCTTC; CDR3: CASSPTLRTGYTF
size: once; J: TRBJ2-7; length: 14; D: TRBD1; V: TRBV12-3/TRBV12-4; DNA: TGTGCCAGCAGTTGGACAGGGGGCCGGGGCGAGCAGTACTTC; CDR3: CASSWTGGRGEQYF
size: -; J: TRBJ2-2; length: 14; D: -; V: TRBV4-1; DNA: TGCGCCAGCAGCCAAGAGGAGAACACCGGGGAGCTGTTTTTT; CDR3: CASSQEENTGELFF
size: many; J: TRBJ2-5; length: 18; D: TRBD2; V: TRBV11-2; DNA: TGTGCCAGCAGCTTAGGACTAGCGGGGGGCCCACGCCAAGAGACCCAGTACTTC; CDR3: CASSLGLAGGPRQETQYF
size: many; J: TRBJ2-7; length: 13; D: -; V: TRBV6-1; DNA: TGTGCCAGCAGTGACCAGACAAGTAACGAGCAGTACTTC; CDR3: CASSDQTSNEQYF
size: many; J: TRBJ2-6; length: 16; D: -; V: TRBV2; DNA: TGTGCCAGCAGTGTAAGGACGGGCTCTGGGGCCAACGTCCTGACTTTC; CDR3: CASSVRTGSGANVLTF
size: many; J: TRBJ2-5; length: 10; D: -; V: TRBV20-1; DNA: TGCAGTGCTAGGCGCGAGGCCCAGTACTTC; CDR3: CSARREAQYF
size: few; J: TRBJ1-1; length: 13; D: -; V: TRBV7-9; DNA: TGTGCCAGCAGCTTCCCCCAGAGCTGGGAAGCTTTCTTT; CDR3: CASSFPQSWEAFF